This TCR beta chain was observed in a study of identical twins. Study results and caveats: Modelling underestimated the level of out-of-frame TCR alpha sharing observed in monozygotic twins. Insertions were fewer in abundant cord blood beta clonotypes, whereas memory repertoires showed none of this pattern.

Regarding this clonotype: What it binds is not known.

A universal primer site was incorporated via template switching, and the cDNA contained unique molecular identifiers. TCRdb independently ran MiXCR on the 5' RACE reads; one entry per CDR3 protein. This table has 1,800,000 or so distinct CDR3 sequences, about 32% appearing once. From germline, CDR1 is GTSNPN and CDR2 SVGIG (reference sequence). The CDR3 extends over 15 amino acids. Trimming removed 0 bases from V and 4 bases from J; junction bases left unmatched: 5. V usage is TRBV30 and J usage is TRBJ2-7; 11 bases line up with TRBD1. This TCR came from a newborn girl in good health. Sequenced material: cord blood. The CDR3 spells CAWSVRWDRGYEQYF. CDR3 DNA: TGTGCCTGGAGTGTACGATGGGACAGGGGGTACGAGCAGTACTTC.